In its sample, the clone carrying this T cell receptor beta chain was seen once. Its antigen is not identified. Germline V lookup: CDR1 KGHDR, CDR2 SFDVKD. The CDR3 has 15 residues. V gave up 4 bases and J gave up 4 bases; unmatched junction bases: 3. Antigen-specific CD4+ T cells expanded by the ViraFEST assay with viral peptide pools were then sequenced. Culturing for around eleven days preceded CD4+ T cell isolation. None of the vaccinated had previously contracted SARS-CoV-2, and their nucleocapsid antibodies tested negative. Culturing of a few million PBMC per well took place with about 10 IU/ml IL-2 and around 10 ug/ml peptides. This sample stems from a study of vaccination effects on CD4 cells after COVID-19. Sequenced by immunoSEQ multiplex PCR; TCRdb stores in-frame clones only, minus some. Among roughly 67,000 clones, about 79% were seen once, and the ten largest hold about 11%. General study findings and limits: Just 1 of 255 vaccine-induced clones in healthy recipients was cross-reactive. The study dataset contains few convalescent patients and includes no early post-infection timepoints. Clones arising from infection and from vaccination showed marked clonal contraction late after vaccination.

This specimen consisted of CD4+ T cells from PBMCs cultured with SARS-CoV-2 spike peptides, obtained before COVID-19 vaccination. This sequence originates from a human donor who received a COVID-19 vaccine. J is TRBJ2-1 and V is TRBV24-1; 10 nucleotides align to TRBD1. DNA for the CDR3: TGTGCCACCAGTGACCGGACAGGGGGGTACAATGAGCAGTTCTTC. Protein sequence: CATSDRTGGYNEQFF.